The 29 T cell receptor beta chains below were found in one sample sequenced in a study of T cell responses to AZD1222 COVID-19 vaccine (dated by TCRdb to the early 2020s). The library was produced with the immunoSEQ multiplex PCR assay. Sourced from immuneACCESS, this table was stored by TCRdb with only in-frame sequences that have V and J called. A share of the clones is absent; for the studies checked, an unresolved V gene accounts for under half, and the remainder has no known explanation. This sample gives fewer than 200,000 clones in total; 85% to 90% of them show up just once. The ten largest make up 1.6% of the sample. This specimen's time point label, per the study, means: baseline before first vaccination. The input for sequencing was peripheral blood, taken on day 0 of AZD1222 vaccination. The receptors were gathered from an adult in good health.

The chain carries TRBV7-2 and TRBJ2-5; no clear D gene. Germline values: CDR1 SGHTA, CDR2 FQGNSA. The CDR3 has 12 residues. Deletions cut 5 bases from V and 6 bases from J, with 10 bases between. The CDR3 spells CASSAGFQTQYF. CDR3 nucleotides: TGTGCCAGCAGCGCTGGTTTCCAGACCCAGTACTTC. Based on the CDR3 plus reference TRBV7-2 and TRBJ2-5, the full variable domain is GAGVSQSPSNKVTEKGKDVELRCDPISGHTALYWYRQSLGQGLEFLIYFQGNSAPDKSGLPSDRFSAERTGGSVSTLTIQRTQQEDSAVYLCASSAGFQTQYFGPGTRLLVL.

V and J are TRBV7-9 and TRBJ2-7, with 9 bases fitting TRBD1. Per germline, CDR1 SEHNR and CDR2 FQNEAQ (reference sequence). The CDR3 consists of 14 residues. The junction had 4 bases not matched to a gene; V was cut back by 5 bases and J by 2 bases. CDR3: CASSVRQGAYEQYF. The CDR3 coding sequence is TGTGCCAGCAGCGTCAGACAGGGGGCCTACGAGCAGTACTTC.

The V call is TRBV5-1, the J call TRBJ1-1; TRBD1 might be the D (6 bases). Germline values: CDR1 SGHRS, CDR2 YFSETQ. The CDR3 totals 14 residues. V was clipped by 4 bases and J by 5 bases, with 15 bases between them. CDR3 coding DNA: TGCGCCAGCAGCCATAAGGGGGGAAAGACTGAAGCTTTCTTT. This translates into CASSHKGGKTEAFF.

This rearrangement joins TRBV7-6 to TRBJ1-4; D might be TRBD1 (6 bases). CDR3 length: 15 amino acids. V gave up 5 bases and J gave up 8 bases, with 18 bases separating them. Germline V CDR1 and CDR2: SGHVS, FNYEAQ. This CDR3 reads CASSQGGSGGEKLFF. In DNA, the CDR3 is TGTGCCAGCAGCCAAGGGGGGAGTGGTGGAGAAAAACTGTTTTTT.

V usage is TRBV28 and J usage is TRBJ2-1; D remains ambiguous. CDR1 and CDR2 (germline): MDHEN, SYDVKM. V was cut by 5 bases and J by 4 bases, with 9 bases left in between. The CDR3 totals 13 residues. The CDR3 is CASSPVGYNEQFF. The CDR3 coding sequence is TGTGCCAGCAGTCCCGTGGGGTACAATGAGCAGTTCTTC.

This clone has a single count. V gene TRBV7-8 combines with J gene TRBJ2-7; no reliable D call. Trimming stripped 5 bases from V and 3 bases from J, with 11 bases between. The CDR3 spans 13 residues. CDR1 and CDR2 (germline): SGHVS, FQNEAQ. CDR3 region: CASSTEQNYEQYF. The CDR3 DNA sequence: TGTGCCAGCAGCACGGAACAGAACTACGAGCAGTACTTC.

V usage is TRBV20-1 and J usage is TRBJ2-1; D possibly matches TRBD1 or TRBD2 (5 bases each). Germline V gene data show CDR1 as DFQATT and CDR2 as SNEGSKA (reference sequence). This CDR3 contains 15 residues. V was trimmed by 3 bases and J by 7 bases, leaving 19 bases between them. The CDR3 sequence: CSASPMGEPENEQFF. The CDR3 coding sequence is TGCAGTGCTAGTCCCATGGGGGAGCCGGAGAATGAGCAGTTCTTC.

The chain is built from TRBV9 and TRBJ2-5; TRBD2 aligns across 13 bases. V shed 4 bases, J shed 1 base, and the junction held 4 bases outside the gene matches. CDR1 and CDR2 from the germline V gene are SGDLS and YYNGEE. The CDR3 has 16 amino acids. The CDR3 protein is CASSPRLAGGQETQYF. The CDR3 DNA reads as TGTGCCAGCAGCCCCCGACTAGCGGGGGGCCAAGAGACCCAGTACTTC.

Concerning this clone: The junction differs from germline at one of its ends, possibly a read error. The V call is TRBV6-5, the J call TRBJ1-4; weak D call: TRBD1 (5 bases). The length of the CDR3 is 15 residues. Per germline, CDR1 MNHEY and CDR2 SVGAGI. CDR3 residues: CASRSGGTTNEKLFF. The CDR3 DNA reads as TGTGCCAGCAGGTCGGGGGGAACAACCAATGAAAAACTGTTTTTT.

The chain employs TRBV19 and TRBJ2-5; D is undetermined. The CDR3 contains 12 residues. The V gene's germline CDR1 is LNHDA and CDR2 SQIVND (reference sequence). Trimming removed 4 bases from V and 0 bases from J, with 3 bases in between. CDR3 sequence: CASSTNQETQYF. For the CDR3, the DNA is TGTGCCAGTAGTACGAACCAAGAGACCCAGTACTTC.

The genes are TRBV4-2 and TRBJ1-2; 9 nucleotides align to TRBD1. The CDR3 runs to 14 residues. Unmatched junction bases numbered 4, after V lost 0 bases and J lost 8 bases. The germline gives CDR1 LGHNA, CDR2 YNFKEQ. The CDR3 DNA sequence: TGTGCCAGCAGCCAAGATGGGACAGGGAAGGGCTACACCTTC. This codes for CASSQDGTGKGYTF.

The CDR3 reads CASGGTNNEQFF. The CDR3 DNA sequence: TGTGCCAGCGGGGGCACGAACAATGAGCAGTTCTTC. The chain recombines TRBV7-3 with TRBJ2-1, with a tentative D call TRBD1 (6 bases). This CDR3 contains 12 residues. The germline V gene has CDR1 SGHTA and CDR2 FQGTGA. The germline V and J ends were trimmed by 8 bases and 5 bases, with 10 bases remaining between them.

This rearrangement joins TRBV5-1 to TRBJ2-2; a possible D gene is TRBD2 (5 bases). The CDR3 contains 15 residues. V lost 1 base, J lost 2 bases, and 9 bases lay in between. CDR1 and CDR2 (germline): SGHRS, YFSETQ. CDR3 sequence: CASSLNTGNTGELFF. CDR3 nucleotides: TGCGCCAGCAGCTTGAATACGGGAAACACCGGGGAGCTGTTTTTT.

This chain joins TRBV6-5 and TRBJ2-5, with TRBD2 identical over 7 bases. This CDR3 has 16 amino acids. Unmatched junction bases numbered 11, after V lost 0 bases and J lost 7 bases. The germline V gene has CDR1 MNHEY and CDR2 SVGAGI. In DNA form, the CDR3 reads TGTGCCAGCAGTTACTCGGAAAGGACTAGAGATGCGACCCAGTACTTC. It specifies CASSYSERTRDATQYF.

The chain recombines TRBV7-2 with TRBJ1-2; maybe TRBD1 (6 bases). The CDR3 spans 13 residues. V shed 7 bases and J shed 5 bases, with 14 bases lying between them. Germline V gene data show CDR1 as SGHTA and CDR2 as FQGNSA. The CDR3 loop is CASTQTGRYGYTF. The CDR3 DNA reads TGTGCCAGCACCCAAACAGGGAGGTATGGCTACACCTTC.

V and J are TRBV2 and TRBJ1-1; D is unresolved. CDR3 length equals 12 residues. Trimming took off 1 base at V and 1 base at J, with 1 base between the two ends. Germline CDR1 is SNHLY and CDR2 is FYNNEI. The CDR3 is CASSEGNTEAFF. CDR3 coding DNA: TGTGCCAGCAGTGAAGGGAACACTGAAGCTTTCTTT.

V gene TRBV19 combines with J gene TRBJ2-2; 7 positions agree with TRBD1. The V segment lost 4 bases and the J segment 0 bases; nucleotides outside the gene matches: 2. Germline V gene sequence: CDR1 LNHDA, CDR2 SQIVND (reference sequence). The length of the CDR3 is 15 residues. The chain's CDR3 is CASSRGTANTGELFF. The DNA for the CDR3 is TGTGCCAGTAGTAGAGGGACAGCGAACACCGGGGAGCTGTTTTTT. The full variable domain, with the rest looked up from reference TRBV19 and TRBJ2-2, is DGGITQSPKYLFRKEGQNVTLSCEQNLNHDAMYWYRQDPGQGLRLIYYSQIVNDFQKGDIAEGYSVSREKKESFPLTVTSAQKNPTAFYLCASSRGTANTGELFFGEGSRLTVL.

There are a few counts of this clone. CDR3 nucleotide sequence: TGTGCCAGCAGTGAAACAGGGGTCTCCACTGAAGCTTTCTTT. Translation: CASSETGVSTEAFF. This chain connects TRBV2 to TRBJ1-1; 7 nucleotides line up with TRBD1. This CDR3 spans 14 amino acids. The junction had 4 bases not matched to a gene; V was cut back by 2 bases and J by 4 bases. Germline loops: CDR1 SNHLY, CDR2 FYNNEI.

This clone has just one count. This rearrangement joins TRBV19 to TRBJ1-1, with a weak D call TRBD1 (5 bases). The CDR3 length is 16 residues. V lost 6 bases and J lost 3, with 20 bases in between. Germline loops: CDR1 LNHDA, CDR2 SQIVND (reference sequence). The CDR3 spells CASRKGQVGKDTEAFF. The DNA of the CDR3 is TGTGCCAGTAGAAAGGGGCAAGTTGGTAAGGACACTGAAGCTTTCTTT.

The chain has TRBV24-1 and TRBJ2-2; D may be TRBD1 (6 bases). Germline values: CDR1 KGHDR, CDR2 SFDVKD. Trimming removed 1 base at V and 5 bases at J, with 16 bases between. The CDR3 spans 17 residues. The CDR3 nucleotides are TGTGCCACCAGTGATTTCGCGGCAGGGGCGAGGACCGGGGAGCTGTTTTTT. Translation: CATSDFAAGARTGELFF.

V gene TRBV9 combines with J gene TRBJ1-1, with a weak D call TRBD1 (6 bases). From germline, CDR1 is SGDLS and CDR2 YYNGEE. CDR3 length: 15 amino acids. Trimming left V 3 bases short and J 0 bases short, with 12 bases between. In DNA form, the CDR3 reads TGTGCCAGCAGCGCACAGACAGGCCTGAACACTGAAGCTTTCTTT. The encoded protein is CASSAQTGLNTEAFF.

This clone was recorded a few times. V gene TRBV5-4 combines with J gene TRBJ1-2, with 7 bases matching TRBD1. CDR1 is SGHNT, CDR2 YYREEE, per germline (reference sequence). The V gene end was trimmed by 3 bases and the J gene end by 4 bases; junction bases not matched to a gene: 9. The CDR3 contains 15 residues. CDR3 sequence reads: CASSSQGDRGYGYTF. CDR3 nucleotides: TGTGCCAGCAGCTCCCAGGGGGATAGAGGCTATGGCTACACCTTC. The full variable domain, completed using reference TRBV5-4 and TRBJ1-2, is ETGVTQSPTHLIKTRGQQVTLRCSSQSGHNTVSWYQQALGQGPQFIFQYYREEENGRGNFPPRFSGLQFPNYSSELNVNALELDDSALYLCASSSQGDRGYGYTFGSGTRLTVV.

CDR3 sequence (DNA): TGTGCCAGCAGCTTGCTTAGCGGGAGGGCCTCAGGCGGGGAGCTGTTTTTT. Residues: CASSLLSGRASGGELFF. The genes are TRBV11-2 and TRBJ2-2; TRBD2 matches at 11 bases. The length of the CDR3 is 17 residues. The trim removed 3 bases at V and 7 bases at J, leaving 10 bases unmatched. Germline V gives CDR1 SGHAT, CDR2 FQNNGV.

The chain is built from TRBV28 and TRBJ2-5; D not certain. V lost 3 bases and J 2 bases, leaving 10 bases between the germline ends. The CDR3 extends over 14 amino acids. CDR1 is MDHEN and CDR2 is SYDVKM in the germline V gene. The CDR3 spells CASSFFGSQETQYF. The CDR3 region has the DNA TGTGCCAGCAGTTTCTTCGGGTCTCAAGAGACCCAGTACTTC.

V is TRBV6-5 and J is TRBJ2-3, with D perhaps matching TRBD2 (6 bases). Germline V gene data show CDR1 as MNHEY and CDR2 as SVGAGI. The CDR3 totals 14 residues. Trimming stripped 6 bases from V and 5 bases from J, with 15 bases between. The CDR3 region is CASRGGTARDTQYF. CDR3 nucleotide sequence: TGTGCCAGCAGGGGGGGAACAGCCCGAGATACGCAGTATTTT.

The genes are TRBV6-2 or TRBV6-3 and TRBJ1-1; D uncertain. CDR1 and CDR2 from the germline V gene are MNHEY and SVGEGT. V was cut by 5 bases and J by 7 bases, with 20 bases left in between. The CDR3 sequence is 15 residues long. The CDR3 DNA follows: TGTGCCAGCAGTGATACTCCGGGCCCAGGCAGTGAAGCTTTCTTT. Translating it yields CASSDTPGPGSEAFF.

The genes are TRBV7-2 and TRBJ1-5; possible D gene TRBD1, 5 bases. This CDR3 has 16 residues. Between the trimmed V and J ends, which lost 1 base and 3 bases, there was a span of 13 bases. Germline V gene sequence: CDR1 SGHTA, CDR2 FQGNSA. CDR3 nucleotides: TGTGCCAGCAGCTTAGTGGGGCCTCCACCCAATCAGCCCCAGCATTTT. The encoded protein is CASSLVGPPPNQPQHF.

This chain uses TRBV6-5 with TRBJ2-3; 10 bases fit TRBD2. This CDR3 is built from 15 residues. Germline CDR1 reads MNHEY; CDR2 reads SVGAGI. The junction had 9 bases not matched to a gene; V was cut back by 6 bases and J by 6 bases. The CDR3 protein is CASRLERGGRDTQYF. The CDR3 nucleotides read TGTGCCAGCAGACTCGAGCGGGGGGGCCGGGATACGCAGTATTTT.

On this clone itself: Other DNA sequences in the sample encode the same CDR3. V usage is TRBV5-1 and J usage is TRBJ2-3, with a tentative D call TRBD2 (5 bases). Trimming cost V 0 bases and J 1 base, with 12 bases left between them. The V gene's germline CDR1 is SGHRS and CDR2 YFSETQ. CDR3 length: 16 amino acids. This CDR3 reads CASSLGQAAGTDTQYF. CDR3 in DNA: TGCGCCAGCAGCTTGGGGCAGGCAGCGGGCACAGATACGCAGTATTTT.